This TCR beta chain was found in a study of blood T cell repertoires in COVID-19. Turning to the study itself: The samples span acute and convalescent COVID-19 from the United States, Italy and Spain. T cells, B-cell-depleted T cells, or PBMCs provided the cDNA or gDNA that served as material.

As processed by the authors: How many nucleated cells were present was estimated from reference gene primer amplification. Here immunoSEQ multiplex PCR was the method, and the copy in TCRdb shows in-frame clones only, minus some. Clonal size and the V and J genes are those of that table, whereas D and trimming came from the DNA. The sample holds about 280,000 clones; about 82% are singletons and the top ten take 5.1%. Trimming took 11 bases from V and 7 from J, leaving 24 bases between them. Germline CDR1 reads MGHDK; CDR2 reads SYGVNS. The CDR3 is 16 amino acids. Sequenced material: peripheral blood. The TCR was taken from a middle-aged man with active or convalescent COVID-19. The V call is TRBV25-1, the J call TRBJ1-6, with a weak D call TRBD1 (5 bases). CDR3: CASEAPRGSPNSPLHF. The CDR3 nucleotides are TGTGCCTCCGAAGCACCGCGGGGCAGCCCGAATTCACCCCTCCACTTT.